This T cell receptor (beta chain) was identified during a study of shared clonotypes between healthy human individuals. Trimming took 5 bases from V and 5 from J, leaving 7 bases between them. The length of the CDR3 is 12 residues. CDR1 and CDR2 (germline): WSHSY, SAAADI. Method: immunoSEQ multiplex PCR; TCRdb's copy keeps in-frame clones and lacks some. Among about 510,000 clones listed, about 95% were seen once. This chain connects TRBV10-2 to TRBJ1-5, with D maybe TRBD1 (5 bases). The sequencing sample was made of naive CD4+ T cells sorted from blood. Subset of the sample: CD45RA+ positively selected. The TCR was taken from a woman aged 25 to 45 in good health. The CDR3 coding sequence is TGCGCCAGCAGTTTGGGGGATCAGCCCCAGCATTTT. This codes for CASSLGDQPQHF.